There are a few counts of the clone carrying this T cell receptor (beta chain). Its cognate antigen is unknown. Autoimmune disease history or systemic immunosuppression led to patient exclusion. This specimen comes from a study of OX40 agonist ivuxolimab in advanced cancers. Overall study context: The drug used for patients, ivuxolimab, was an agonistic anti-OX40 (CD134) antibody.

This table comes from immunoSEQ multiplex PCR, and its TCRdb copy is limited to in-frame clones, with some not included. The sample lists tens of thousands of clones; around 84% were seen once. The study, taken as a whole, reports: The study found that CD8+ T cells averaged more expanded clones than CD4+.

This sample comprised CD4+ or CD8+ T cells sorted from blood, obtained in a trial of the OX40 agonist ivuxolimab. The sequence was collected from an adult with an advanced solid tumor such as melanoma, head and neck, liver or kidney cancer.

CDR3 residues: CASSPSTGEYTEAFF. The CDR3 DNA reads as TGTGCCAGCTCACCATCGACAGGAGAATACACTGAAGCTTTCTTT. The rearrangement uses TRBV18 and TRBJ1-1, with D possibly TRBD1 on 6 matching bases. The V gene lost 2 bases and the J gene lost 3 bases, with 13 bases spanning the gap. CDR3 length: 15 amino acids. Germline V lookup: CDR1 KGHSH, CDR2 LQKENI.